The sequence of this TCR beta chain was determined in a study of long-term antiretroviral therapy in people with HIV. Whole-study context: The earliest samples predate the 2015 immediate-ART recommendation by about a decade. Broader study findings: Whichever time point was examined, clones expanded before ART dominated the repertoire. The data indicate that diversity increased after ART but remained below transplant donor controls. The study found narrower CDR3 length ranges in HIV repertoires than in controls.

This CDR3 region has 16 residues. The V gene end was trimmed by 3 bases and the J gene end by 2 bases; junction bases not matched to a gene: 5. CDR1 SGDLS and CDR2 YYNGEE come from the germline V gene. Runs used v3.0 of the immunoSEQ assay and were done at survey level. Generated by immunoSEQ multiplex PCR, the TCRdb table keeps only in-frame clones and is missing some. The table records over 30,000 clones, around 75% of them present only once. About this clone: Its antigen is unidentified.

This sample comprised unsorted PBMCs, obtained 1.9 years after starting antiretroviral therapy. This clonotype originated in a man between 18 and 29 years old with HIV. This chain joins TRBV9 and TRBJ2-5; 12 bases are shared with TRBD2. This CDR3 is CASSGPTSGGQETQYF. CDR3 DNA sequence: TGTGCCAGCAGCGGTCCGACTAGCGGGGGACAAGAGACCCAGTACTTC.